This T cell receptor beta chain was captured in a study of blood T cell repertoires in COVID-19. Germline V gene sequence: CDR1 SNHLY, CDR2 FYNNEI. V lost 6 bases and J lost 3; bases outside the gene matches: 8. The CDR3 runs to 14 residues. Original processing methods: The assay estimated nucleated cells by amplifying reference gene primers. Data came from immunoSEQ multiplex PCR; TCRdb stores just in-frame clones and leaves some out. That table furnishes V, J and clone size, whereas the DNA furnished D and trimming. Among about 64,000 clones, 85% to 90% were seen once, and the ten largest hold approximately 3%.

The chain employs TRBV2 and TRBJ2-7; TRBD1 aligns across 7 bases. What was sequenced was peripheral blood. The source is a middle-aged man with active COVID-19. The DNA of the CDR3 is TGTGCCAGCAGCAATACCCGACAGGGCTACGAGCAGTACTTC. It specifies CASSNTRQGYEQYF.